Described below is a single T cell receptor (beta chain) sequence and its context. Its matching antigen is unknown. With a J-beta primer mix and a sample-barcoded 5' primer, a second PCR ran about 7 to 12 cycles. TCRdb re-called the 5' RACE reads with MiXCR, one entry per CDR3 protein. The data show more than 1.4 million distinct CDR3 sequences, with about 43% seen just once and roughly 7.9% held by the top ten. The sample is drawn from a study of blood T cells in healthy people across ages. Study details: Per every two T cells, about one barcoded beta molecule was captured by template switching.

Study-wide points: Whereas aged donors had fewer naive CD4+ cells, long-lived donors had more of them and higher diversity.

The TCR originated in a young woman in good health. Sequenced input: blood.

The CDR3: CSARDLGGGPSYNEQFF. Written as DNA, the CDR3 is TGCAGTGCTAGAGATCTAGGCGGGGGGCCTTCCTACAATGAGCAGTTCTTC. The gene calls are TRBV20-1 and TRBJ2-1; 8 nucleotides agree with TRBD2. The CDR3 is 17 residues long. V shed 0 bases, J shed 1 base, and the junction held 8 bases outside the gene matches. Germline CDR1 reads DFQATT; CDR2 reads SNEGSKA (reference sequence).